This T cell receptor (beta chain) was identified during a study of blood T cell repertoires in COVID-19. Turning to the study itself: Specimens from acute and convalescent COVID-19 originated in the United States, Italy and Spain.

The V gene end was trimmed by 3 bases and the J gene end by 4 bases; junction bases not matched to a gene: 7. The CDR3 runs 16 residues. Germline V gene sequence: CDR1 SGHVS, CDR2 FNYEAQ. The table came from immunoSEQ multiplex PCR; TCRdb's copy has only in-frame clones and leaves some out. The table has about 90,000 clones, 80% seen once; the top ten hold about a tenth. The material sequenced was peripheral blood. The clonotype was recovered from a woman in her seventies with acute or convalescent COVID-19. V is TRBV7-6 and J is TRBJ2-3; 10 nucleotides match TRBD2. The CDR3 protein is CASSLYGLAGADTQYF. DNA of the CDR3: TGTGCCAGCAGCTTGTATGGGCTAGCGGGAGCAGATACGCAGTATTTT.